This TCR beta chain was sequenced during a study of OX40 agonist ivuxolimab in advanced cancers. Across the whole study: The patients got ivuxolimab, which is an agonistic anti-OX40 (CD134) antibody. Prior anti-PD-1, anti-PD-L1 or anti-CTLA-4 therapy did not bar entry, and roughly 40% had some. Findings of the study overall: Several nonresponders also turned out to have low normalized T-cell clonal expansion.

This clone came up once. Antigen unknown. Assay used: immunoSEQ multiplex PCR; TCRdb lists only in-frame clones, some missing. The data contain 65,000 to 70,000 clones, 90% of them singletons. The J segment lost 5 bases and the V segment lost 6 bases, leaving 4 bases of the junction unmatched. This CDR3 has 14 residues. From germline, CDR1 is SNHLY and CDR2 FYNNEI. The material sequenced was CD4+ or CD8+ T cells sorted from blood, taken in a trial of the OX40 agonist ivuxolimab. The sequence was obtained from an adult with an advanced solid tumor such as melanoma, head and neck, liver or kidney cancer. V gene TRBV2 combines with J gene TRBJ1-4; 9 positions match TRBD1. CDR3 sequence: CASRLGQGNEKLFF. The CDR3 coding sequence is TGTGCCAGCAGGCTAGGACAGGGGAATGAAAAACTGTTTTTT.